This T cell receptor beta chain was retrieved from a study of T cell clones after liver transplantation. TCRdb's table, derived via immunoSEQ multiplex PCR, lists solely in-frame clones and lacks some. This sample has tens of thousands of clones, with around 70% found just once. This CDR3 has 16 amino acids. Trimming took 4 bases from V and 4 from J; bases not matched to a gene: 11. Germline V gene data show CDR1 as SGHDT and CDR2 as YYEEEE. This chain joins TRBV5-6 and TRBJ1-3, with 7 bases aligning to TRBD1. This sample comprised CD4+ T cells from blood, obtained at the 22-month timepoint. The source of this sequence is a human patient who received a liver transplant. Some T cells may arise from the graft donor. The CDR3 loop is CASSLLRDSTGNTIYF. CDR3 DNA sequence: TGTGCCAGCAGCCTACTGCGGGACAGCACAGGAAACACCATATATTTT.